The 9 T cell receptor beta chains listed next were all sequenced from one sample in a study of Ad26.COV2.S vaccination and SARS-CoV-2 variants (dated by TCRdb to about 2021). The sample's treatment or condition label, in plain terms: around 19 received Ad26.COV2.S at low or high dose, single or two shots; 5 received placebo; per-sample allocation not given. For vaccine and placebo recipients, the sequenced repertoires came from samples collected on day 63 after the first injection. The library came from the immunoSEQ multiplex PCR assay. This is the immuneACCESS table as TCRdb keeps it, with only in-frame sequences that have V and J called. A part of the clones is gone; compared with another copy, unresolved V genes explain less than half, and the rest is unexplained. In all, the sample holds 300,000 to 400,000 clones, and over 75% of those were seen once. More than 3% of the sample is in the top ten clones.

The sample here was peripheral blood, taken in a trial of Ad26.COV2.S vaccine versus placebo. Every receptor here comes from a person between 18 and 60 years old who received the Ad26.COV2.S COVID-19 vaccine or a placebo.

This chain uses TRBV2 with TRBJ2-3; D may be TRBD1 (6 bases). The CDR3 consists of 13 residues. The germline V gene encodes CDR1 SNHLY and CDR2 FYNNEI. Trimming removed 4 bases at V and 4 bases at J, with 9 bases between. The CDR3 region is CASSAEGADTQYF. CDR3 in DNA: TGTGCCAGCAGTGCAGAGGGGGCAGATACGCAGTATTTT.

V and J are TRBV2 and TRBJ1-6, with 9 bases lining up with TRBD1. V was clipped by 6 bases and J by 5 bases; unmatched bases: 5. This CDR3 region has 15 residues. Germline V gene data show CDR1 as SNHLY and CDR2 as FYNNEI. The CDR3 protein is CASREGQGDNSPLHF. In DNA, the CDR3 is TGTGCCAGCAGGGAGGGACAGGGAGATAATTCACCCCTCCACTTT.

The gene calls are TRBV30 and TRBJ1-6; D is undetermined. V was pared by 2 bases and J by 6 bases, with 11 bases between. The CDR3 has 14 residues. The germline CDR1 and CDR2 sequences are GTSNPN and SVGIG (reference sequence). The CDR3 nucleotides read TGTGCCTGGAGTTCAGGCGGAATTAATTCACCCCTCCACTTT. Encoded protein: CAWSSGGINSPLHF. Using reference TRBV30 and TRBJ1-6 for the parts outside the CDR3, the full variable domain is SQTIHQWPATLVQPVGSPLSLECTVEGTSNPNLYWYRQAAGRGLQLLFYSVGIGQISSEVPQNLSASRPQDRQFILSSKKLLLSDSGFYLCAWSSGGINSPLHFGNGTRLTVT.

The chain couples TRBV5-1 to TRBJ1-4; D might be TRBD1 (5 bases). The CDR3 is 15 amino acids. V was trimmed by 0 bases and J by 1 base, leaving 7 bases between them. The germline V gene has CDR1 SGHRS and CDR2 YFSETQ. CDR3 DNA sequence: TGCGCCAGCAGCTTGGGGGGCAGAACTAATGAAAAACTGTTTTTT. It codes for CASSLGGRTNEKLFF.

The CDR3 DNA reads TGCGCCAGCAGCTTCGCAGATACGCAGTATTTT. It encodes CASSFADTQYF. The chain is built from TRBV5-1 and TRBJ2-3; no definite D call. Trimming took 2 bases from V and 4 from J, leaving 2 bases between them. This CDR3 comprises 11 residues. The germline CDR1 and CDR2 sequences are SGHRS and YFSETQ.

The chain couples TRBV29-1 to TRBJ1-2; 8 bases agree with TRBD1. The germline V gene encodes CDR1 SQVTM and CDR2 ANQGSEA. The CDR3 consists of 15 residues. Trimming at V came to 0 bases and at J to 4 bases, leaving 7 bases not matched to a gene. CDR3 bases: TGCAGCGTTGAAGATCCGGGCACAGGGGGCTATGGCTACACCTTC. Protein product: CSVEDPGTGGYGYTF.

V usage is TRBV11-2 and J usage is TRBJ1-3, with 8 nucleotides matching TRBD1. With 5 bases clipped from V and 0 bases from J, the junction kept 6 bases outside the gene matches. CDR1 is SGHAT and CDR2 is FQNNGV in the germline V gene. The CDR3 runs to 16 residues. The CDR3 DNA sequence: TGTGCCAGCAGCCCCCTCGACAGGGGCTCTGGAAACACCATATATTTT. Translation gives CASSPLDRGSGNTIYF.

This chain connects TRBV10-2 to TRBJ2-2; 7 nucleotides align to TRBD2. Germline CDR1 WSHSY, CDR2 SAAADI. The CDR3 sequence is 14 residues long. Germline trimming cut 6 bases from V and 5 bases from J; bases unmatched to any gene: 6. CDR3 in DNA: TGCGCCAGCAGCTGGGCGGGGGATACCGGGGAGCTGTTTTTT. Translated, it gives CASSWAGDTGELFF.

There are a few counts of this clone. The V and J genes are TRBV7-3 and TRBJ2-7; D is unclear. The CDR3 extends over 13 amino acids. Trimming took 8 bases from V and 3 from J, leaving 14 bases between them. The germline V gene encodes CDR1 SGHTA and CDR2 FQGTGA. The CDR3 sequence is CASVFLQFYEQYF. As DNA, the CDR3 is TGTGCCAGCGTATTTTTACAGTTCTACGAGCAGTACTTC.